This TCR beta chain was recorded in a study of cytomegalovirus exposure and HLA in healthy donors (dated 2017 in TCRdb). A note on the overall study: An earlier analysis of some 550 of the donors reported 250 to 300 Gb of sequence data and 117 million unique TCR beta sequences from roughly 200 million T cells. Approximately 300 gigabases of sequencing data and tens of millions of unique TCR sequences made up an early release that covered some 640 HLA-typed donors. Of the roughly 410 genotyped donors, less than 85% were placed in the genetic ancestry cluster associated with self-reported Caucasian donors. The study was designed to test whether signatures of past pathogen exposure could be identified by cataloging public T cell receptors. The T cell repertoires of around 730 subjects were profiled by immunosequencing and related to cytomegalovirus serostatus. A separate validation cohort of roughly 130 different subjects was used in addition to the approximately 700-subject first cohort. High-throughput TCR immunosequencing, statistical association of individual TCRs with disease status, and machine learning were combined to predict cytomegalovirus infection status. A later analysis re-analyzed previously published TCR beta repertoires from 550 to 700 donors and added high-resolution HLA genotyping to study TCR occurrence patterns. Rather than using new phenotypic data, the later analysis identified candidate immune exposures from TCR beta sequences and from how often those sequences occurred across donors. An earlier analysis of 500 to 750 of the donors applied high-throughput TCR beta sequencing to assess whether each TCR beta V gene segment acted as functional or pseudogenic. Donor age, sex, ethnicity and CMV serostatus were compiled alongside the repertoire data. A later genetic analysis used genome-wide SNP genotypes for about three fifths of the 666 donors, treating that subset as a discovery cohort. Every discovery cohort repertoire had been produced on one sequencing platform. Class I and class II HLA loci were covered by the typing at four-digit resolution. The number of donors typed differed by locus, with roughly 629-640 for A, B, C, DRB1 and DQB1, roughly 550 for DQA1, 600 to 610 for DPA1, and over 400 for DPB1. A handful of DR-DQ haplotypes were treated as single units for association and clustering because of strong linkage in the cohort. Across approximately 400 genotyped donors of the cohort, an average of about 200,000 unique TCR beta nucleotide sequences per donor were sequenced, and roughly 17% of those sequences were non-productive.

The germline V gene supplies CDR1 SGDLS and CDR2 YYNGEE. The CDR3 covers 15 residues, taking in both the cysteine and the phenylalanine. CDR3 DNA only is kept here, 45 bases in frame from base 1. V is cut back by 0 bases and J by 2 bases, with 3 bases in the junction unmatched. The cohort was made up of 666 healthy bone marrow donors. At the time of sampling, every cohort member was nominally healthy, though immune exposures that went unrecorded were likely present. The donor tested CMV seronegative, placing the donor among the 352 seronegative members of the cohort. Each donor provided a peripheral blood sample, and peripheral blood mononuclear cells were used for TCR beta sequencing. Genomic DNA was extracted from the blood cell samples with the Qiagen DNeasy Blood Extraction Kit. Points the paper makes about the study in general: A later analysis associated 15,000 to 20,000 TCR beta sequences with specific HLA alleles at a false discovery rate of 0.05. HLA typing was unavailable for some donors at each locus, so association tests used only the typed subset. The authors suggested that the approach could potentially be generalized to other disease states and immunological phenotypes. Roughly uniform sequencing depth across donors was assumed in presence/absence analyses, although this assumption may not hold. While some public TCRs were present in many individuals, most TCR sequences turned up only very rarely across donors. When HLA alleles, especially DR and DQ, strongly co-occurred, TCR associations were difficult to assign to individual alleles. This cohort had only TCR beta chains sequenced, and the lack of alpha or paired-chain data limited which features could be detected. In a later analysis, the rate of TCR association differed among HLA loci, with DRB1 alleles having the most associated TCRs and HLA-C alleles having the fewest. A cluster of highly shared sequence variants was judged likely to represent a technical artifact of the sequencing pipeline. A later analysis found that most CMV-associated TCR beta chains appeared HLA-restricted, with HLA associations seemingly driven largely by CMV exposure. A further reported finding was that TCR beta sequences accurately predicted the HLA-A and HLA-B alleles for most subjects in the first cohort. V-gene and J-gene trimming of TCR beta chains was associated with a missense DCLRE1C variant in a later genetic analysis, and the association was replicated in an independent cohort. According to a later analysis, parvovirus B19, influenza, CMV and Epstein-Barr virus appeared linked to several top co-occurrence clusters. Compared with equally common non-associated chains, HLA-associated TCR beta chains in a later analysis were more clonally expanded and had lower generation probabilities. Some IMGT-functional V segments, including TRBV6-2 and TRBV6-3, could not be distinguished by the 87-base-pair reads and were therefore excluded. Immune exposure information for the cohort was limited to CMV serostatus. In both the original and validation cohorts, the classifier was reported to diagnose cytomegalovirus status with high specificity and sensitivity. The study listed 150 to 200 TCR beta chains as associated with cytomegalovirus. Three of the identified cytomegalovirus-associated TCR beta chains were confirmed in vitro to be specific for cytomegalovirus antigens. Broadly in line with IMGT annotations, most TCR beta V segments showed up in productive rearrangements about 87% or about 30% of the time in an earlier analysis of around 600 of the donors. In a later genetic analysis, fewer N-insertions in productive TCRs were reported among donors in an Asian-associated ancestry cluster than the 666-donor mean. Correlated functional status among segregating V segments might reflect linkage disequilibrium, but an unknown experimental factor could not be ruled out. Roughly 17 rarely observed V segments, including chromosome 9 orphons, were excluded from the earlier analysis of several hundred of the donors because counts were too low.

A word on this clone: Its cognate antigen has yet to be identified. One base away there is no much larger clone; base qualities are not given.

Libraries came from the immunoSEQ multiplex PCR assay. The multiplex PCR relied on a mix of 60 forward primers for TCR Vbeta segments and 13 reverse primers for TCR Jbeta segments. Amplification of the CDR3 region of rearranged TCR beta genes was performed with a multiplex PCR assay on genomic DNA. The amplified TCR beta libraries were sequenced on the Illumina HiSeq System as 87-base-pair reads. In the original analysis: A later analysis tallied approximately 87 million unique TCR beta chains across the 666 repertoires, and approximately 11 million of those chains were shared by two or more donors. Raw reads were error-corrected and collapsed into unique sequences by a nearest-neighbor algorithm in which closely related sequences were merged to remove PCR and sequencing errors. CDR3 sequences were aligned to IMGT reference sequences to assign V, D and J gene segments. For a sequence to be retained, at least a six-nucleotide match to both a V gene segment and a J gene segment was required. A rearrangement was called productive if the CDR3 had no stop codons and remained in frame with V and J, and every other rearrangement was called non-productive. Following IMGT convention, CDR3 was defined as the stretch from the second conserved V-encoded cysteine to the conserved J-encoded phenylalanine. The earlier analysis of some 600 of the donors excluded sequences that lacked an unambiguous match to a single V gene segment. In an earlier analysis of approximately 500 of the donors, a V segment was called functional when productive rearrangements were above 56.7%, and segregating when the standard deviation between donors exceeded 5%. A statistical classification framework was built for diagnosing cytomegalovirus status from the catalog of TCR beta chain sequences. V and J gene assignment, in a later analysis, came from comparing TCR nucleotide sequences with IMGT/GENE-DB human TR gene sequences. A later analysis assigned CDR3 sequences and most-parsimonious VDJ recombination scenarios with the TCRdist pipeline. In a later analysis, each TCR beta chain was defined by its CDR3 amino acid sequence together with its V-gene family, and reads without a unique V-gene family were excluded. To address suspected cross-contamination and a sequencing artifact, a later analysis removed a few hundred highly shared, low-generation-probability nucleotide sequences. In a later analysis, a clonal expansion index for each public chain was calculated from normalized within-repertoire ranks of inferred template counts. In a later analysis, generation probabilities were computed with a VDJ recombination model fitted to out-of-frame rearrangements, and the resulting probabilities were checked against IGoR. A later analysis scored TCR-TCR, TCR-HLA and TCR-CMV co-occurrence with hypergeometric tests, applying a repertoire-size bias correction to TCR pairs. In a later analysis, false discovery rates were estimated by permuting HLA or CMV assignments 20 times. In a later analysis, co-occurring TCRs were grouped using DBSCAN, and TCRdist sequence similarity was added for clustering within HLA-allele-positive subsets. Repertoires with fewer than 30,000 or more than 120,000 public chains were left out of co-occurrence clustering, as were several repertoires with anomalous nucleotide sharing. TCRdb provides this immuneACCESS table in a form limited to in-frame rearrangements. Some clones are lacking; in checked studies, under half of them reflect an unresolved V gene, and why the rest are absent is not known. The V and J calls and the clone size are those of that table, but D and trimming were determined from the DNA. The sample yields about 63,000 clones; about 76% were counted once. The biggest ten clones account for 5.4% of the sample.

The receptor comes from a middle-aged man in good health and CMV-seronegative. Here the chain combines TRBV9 and TRBJ2-7; TRBD1 agrees with 9 junctional bases. Material for sequencing was PBMCs. The CDR3 reads CASSVVGTGTYEQYF. The bases read TGTGCCAGCAGCGTAGTGGGGACAGGGACCTACGAGCAGTACTTC. Reference TRBV9 and TRBJ2-7 proteins supply the regions before and after the CDR3; the full variable domain is: DSGVTQTPKHLITATGQRVTLRCSPRSGDLSVYWYQQSLDQGLQFLIQYYNGEERAKGNILERFSAQQFPDLHSELNLSSLELGDSALYFCASSVVGTGTYEQYFGPGTRLTVT.